This entry concerns a single T cell receptor (beta chain). What it binds is not known. The CDR3 length is 15 residues. Germline loops: CDR1 MDHEN, CDR2 SYDVKM. Trimming shortened V by 5 bases and J by 10 bases, and 18 bases separated the two germline ends. This specimen comes from a study of CD4+ T cells in melanoma. Clones were sequenced by immunoSEQ multiplex PCR, and TCRdb holds only the in-frame ones, with some missing. The data contain approximately 20,000 clones, roughly four fifths of them singletons. Overall study results and limits: CD8+ T cell, macrophage and B cell function reportedly correlated with neoantigen-specific CD4+ T cells. Neoantigen-specific CD4+ T cells in melanoma reportedly had diverse differentiation states.

The sample was cells from a culture (not recorded whether cultured in vitro). This clonotype was obtained from a human donor with melanoma. V and J are TRBV28 and TRBJ1-6; D unclear. The CDR3 reads CASSPPGGSGSPLHF. DNA of the CDR3: TGTGCCAGCAGTCCACCGGGCGGGAGTGGATCACCCCTCCACTTT. Complete variable domain (other parts from reference TRBV28 and TRBJ1-6): DVKVTQSSRYLVKRTGEKVFLECVQDMDHENMFWYRQDPGLGLRLIYFSYDVKMKEKGDIPEGYSVSREKKERFSLILESASTNQTSMYLCASSPPGGSGSPLHFGNGTRLTVT.